This TCR beta chain was documented in a study of TIL therapy for anti-PD-1-resistant metastatic lung cancer. Background on the study: Progressing patients received lymphodepletion, expanded TIL infusion and IL-2. Half of patients were current or former smokers.

Time point here: pre-treatment sample, taken before nivolumab and TIL therapy. Enrollment ran from October 2017 to January 2020. As regards this clone: Its cognate antigen is unknown.

This was the immunoSEQ v3 assay. This table comes from immunoSEQ multiplex PCR, and its TCRdb copy is limited to in-frame clones, with some not included. The table lists 25,000 to 40,000 clones, about 70% of them singletons. Study findings and constraints: Treatment-naive, never-smoker and oncogene-addicted patients were overrepresented in this highly selected cohort.

The CDR3 is made up of 16 amino acids. With V trimmed by 6 bases and J by 0 bases, 8 bases remained unmatched. Germline V lookup: CDR1 SGHRS, CDR2 YFSETQ. This clonotype was obtained from a woman aged 30-79 years with non-small cell lung cancer. The sequencing here drew on blood, taken at baseline. This chain connects TRBV5-1 to TRBJ2-3; TRBD2 matches at 9 bases. The CDR3 protein is CASMTSGVSSTDTQYF. In DNA, the CDR3 is TGCGCCAGCATGACTAGCGGAGTGAGTAGCACAGATACGCAGTATTTT.